The 27 T cell receptor beta chains in this list originate from one sample, sequenced in a study of blood T cell repertoires in COVID-19. Profiled with immunoSEQ multiplex PCR; TCRdb holds only in-frame clones, not every one. The sample yields roughly 90,000 clones, 75% to 90% seen once. Material: peripheral blood. All receptors derive from an elderly woman with active or convalescent COVID-19.

This clone was seen only once. The genes are TRBV3-1 (or the pseudogene TRBV3-2) and TRBJ1-2, with 8 nucleotides matching TRBD1. The CDR3 consists of 14 residues. Germline CDR1 reads LGHDT; CDR2 reads YNNKEL (reference sequence). The V and J ends lost 2 bases and 7 bases, in that order; junction bases with no gene match: 6. In DNA, the CDR3 is TGTGCCAGCAGCCAACCAGGGGGCTTATCTGGCTACACCTTC. Translated, it gives CASSQPGGLSGYTF.

This sequence joins TRBV3-1 (or the pseudogene TRBV3-2) and TRBJ1-5, with a weak D call TRBD1 (6 bases). Trimming cost V 2 bases and J 6 bases, with 23 bases left between them. The CDR3 length is 18 residues. Germline assignment: CDR1 LGHDT and CDR2 YNNKEL (reference sequence). The CDR3 region is CASSQCPGMPGVGQPQHF. The CDR3 DNA reads TGTGCCAGCAGCCAATGCCCAGGGATGCCAGGGGTGGGTCAGCCCCAGCATTTT.

The rearrangement joins TRBV7-9 to TRBJ1-1, with TRBD1 matching over 9 bases. Germline V gene lookup returns CDR1 SEHNR and CDR2 FQNEAQ (reference sequence). This CDR3 region has 17 residues. J gave up 1 base and V 8 bases, and 14 bases lay outside the gene matches. DNA of the CDR3: TGTGCCAGCTCCGGGACAGGGCCCCCGTTTTGGAACACTGAAGCTTTCTTT. This codes for CASSGTGPPFWNTEAFF. The full variable domain, completed using reference TRBV7-9 and TRBJ1-1, is DTGVSQNPRHKITKRGQNVTFRCDPISEHNRLYWYRQTLGQGPEFLTYFQNEAQLEKSRLLSDRFSAERPKGSFSTLEIQRTEQGDSAMYLCASSGTGPPFWNTEAFFGQGTRLTVV.

CDR3 in amino acids: CASSFDRLIFSYEQYF. The CDR3 DNA is TGTGCCAGCAGCTTTGACAGGCTAATCTTCTCCTACGAGCAGTACTTC. The chain uses TRBV7-2 and TRBJ2-7, with D maybe TRBD1 (6 bases). The V end lost 3 bases, the J end lost 0 bases, and 15 bases lay between the germline ends. CDR3 length equals 16 residues. CDR1 is SGHTA and CDR2 is FQGNSA in the germline V gene.

The genes are TRBV7-2 and TRBJ2-1; a weak D match, TRBD2 (6 bases). CDR1 and CDR2 (germline): SGHTA, FQGNSA. This CDR3 spans 15 amino acids. V shed 5 bases and J shed 3 bases, with 14 bases lying between them. In nucleotides, the CDR3 is TGTGCCAGCAGCCCGGACTCGGGAGTCTACAATGAGCAGTTCTTC. It specifies CASSPDSGVYNEQFF.

J is TRBJ2-2 and V is TRBV12-3 or TRBV12-4; D not certain. The CDR3 contains 12 residues. V dropped 5 bases and J dropped 7 bases, with 8 bases sitting between them. The CDR3: CASSPLFGELFF. DNA for the CDR3: TGTGCCAGCAGTCCCCTCTTCGGGGAGCTGTTTTTT.

This CDR3 is CSVERGRGETQYF. Here the CDR3 DNA reads TGCAGCGTTGAGAGGGGCAGGGGAGAGACCCAGTACTTC. This rearrangement joins TRBV29-1 to TRBJ2-5; TRBD1 might be the D (6 bases). Trimming left V 3 bases short and J 4 bases short, with 12 bases between. The CDR3 is 13 residues long. Germline V CDR1 and CDR2: SQVTM, ANQGSEA.

On this clone: A junction end diverges from the germline sequence, so it may reflect a read error. The rearrangement links TRBV5-1 to TRBJ1-3; a possible D gene is TRBD1 (6 bases). Germline loops: CDR1 SGHRS, CDR2 YFSETQ. The CDR3 runs 13 residues. In DNA form, the CDR3 reads TGCGCCAGCAGGTTGGGGGCGATGAACACCATATATTTT. Translated: CASRLGAMNTIYF. The variable domain in full, completed from reference TRBV5-1 and TRBJ1-3, reads KAGVTQTPRYLIKTRGQQVTLSCSPISGHRSVSWYQQTPGQGLQFLFEYFSETQRNKGNFPGRFSGRQFSNSRSEMNVSTLELGDSALYLCASRLGAMNTIYFGEGSWLTVV.

The chain recombines TRBV27 with TRBJ2-4, with 7 bases fitting TRBD2. The V and J ends lost 5 bases and 3 bases, in that order; junction bases with no gene match: 7. Germline CDR1 MNHEY, CDR2 SMNVEV (reference sequence). CDR3 length: 15 amino acids. The CDR3 nucleotides are TGTGCCAGCAGTCGAAGCGGGGCGTTCAAAAACATTCAGTACTTC. Translation: CASSRSGAFKNIQYF.

The genes are TRBV5-1 and TRBJ2-1; no clear D gene. V was clipped by 3 bases and J by 5 bases, with 18 bases between them. This CDR3 is built from 16 residues. Germline CDR1 reads SGHRS; CDR2 reads YFSETQ. The CDR3 nucleotides are TGCGCCAGCAGCTACCTGGTACGGAGTTCGGACAATGAGCAGTTCTTC. Its translation: CASSYLVRSSDNEQFF. The full variable domain, in which reference TRBV5-1 and TRBJ2-1 provide the parts outside the CDR3, is KAGVTQTPRYLIKTRGQQVTLSCSPISGHRSVSWYQQTPGQGLQFLFEYFSETQRNKGNFPGRFSGRQFSNSRSEMNVSTLELGDSALYLCASSYLVRSSDNEQFFGPGTRLTVL.

The chain joins TRBV7-3 to TRBJ2-1; TRBD2 matches 8 bases. The V and J ends lost 1 base and 4 bases, in that order; junction bases with no gene match: 0. The CDR3 contains 14 residues. Germline CDR1 and CDR2: SGHTA and FQGTGA. CDR3 sequence reads: CASSLSGGYNEQFF. The CDR3 bases are TGTGCCAGCAGCTTAAGCGGGGGGTACAATGAGCAGTTCTTC.

The V call is TRBV3-1 (or the pseudogene TRBV3-2), the J call TRBJ2-3, with 7 bases lining up with TRBD2. The CDR3 is 15 amino acids. CDR1 is LGHDT, CDR2 YNNKEL, per germline (reference sequence). J lost 6 bases, V lost 4 bases, and 10 bases had no gene match. CDR3 region: CASSPGGGPGDTQYF. CDR3 nucleotide sequence: TGTGCCAGCAGCCCGGGGGGAGGGCCGGGGGATACGCAGTATTTT.

This clone was seen more than once but under ten times. V and J are TRBV2 and TRBJ1-1; maybe TRBD1 (6 bases). Looked up from germline, CDR1 is SNHLY and CDR2 is FYNNEI. The CDR3 spans 14 residues. With 10 bases removed from V and 1 base from J, the gap between germline ends came to 16 bases. CDR3 amino acids: CATNPRTENTEAFF. The CDR3, as DNA: TGTGCCACCAATCCTCGGACAGAGAACACTGAAGCTTTCTTT.

This clone was seen a handful of times. V usage is TRBV28 and J usage is TRBJ1-2; 8 bases are a match to TRBD1. V was clipped by 5 bases and J by 4 bases; unmatched bases: 6. The CDR3 length is 14 residues. CDR1 and CDR2 (germline): MDHEN, SYDVKM. Here the CDR3 reads CASSPHGQGYGYTF. CDR3 bases: TGTGCCAGCAGTCCCCATGGACAGGGCTATGGCTACACCTTC.

The chain combines TRBV9 with TRBJ1-1; tentatively, D is TRBD1 (5 bases). The CDR3 sequence is 14 residues long. CDR1 SGDLS and CDR2 YYNGEE come from the germline V gene. Trimming took 4 bases from V and 0 from J, leaving 10 bases between them. As DNA, the CDR3 is TGTGCCAGCAGCCCACAGGTTATGAACACTGAAGCTTTCTTT. It is translated as CASSPQVMNTEAFF.

The rearrangement joins TRBV29-1 to TRBJ1-5; the match to TRBD1 covers 7 bases. CDR1 is SQVTM and CDR2 is ANQGSEA in the germline V gene. The ends lost 4 bases at V and 5 bases at J; junction bases unmatched: 5. The CDR3 has 13 amino acids. The CDR3 DNA is TGCAGCGTTGTTTTAGGGGGCGATCAGCCCCAGCATTTT. Translating it yields CSVVLGGDQPQHF.

Turning to this clone: The identical CDR3 is also encoded by other nucleotide sequences in the sample. This rearrangement joins TRBV24-1 to TRBJ2-2; the D gene is possibly TRBD2 (6 bases). Germline lookup yields CDR1 KGHDR and CDR2 SFDVKD. Trimming left V 5 bases short and J 1 base short, with 7 bases between. The CDR3 has 14 amino acids. The CDR3 DNA reads TGTGCCACCAGTGTGGAGGGGAACACCGGGGAGCTGTTTTTT. It translates to CATSVEGNTGELFF.

The chain links TRBV18 to TRBJ2-2; 11 bases map to TRBD2. Germline assignment: CDR1 KGHSH and CDR2 LQKENI. This CDR3 region has 15 residues. V was clipped by 2 bases and J by 4 bases; unmatched bases: 0. For the CDR3, the DNA is TGTGCCAGCTCACCAGGACTAGCGGGCACCGGGGAGCTGTTTTTT. This gives the protein CASSPGLAGTGELFF.

This rearrangement joins TRBV7-9 to TRBJ1-2; no clear D. The V gene lost 6 bases and the J gene lost 4 bases, with 9 bases spanning the gap. CDR1 is SEHNR and CDR2 is FQNEAQ in the germline V gene (reference sequence). This CDR3 contains 12 residues. The CDR3 loop reads CASSPGLYGYTF. As DNA, the CDR3 is TGTGCCAGCAGTCCAGGCCTCTATGGCTACACCTTC.

The chain is built from TRBV6-5 and TRBJ1-3; D gene unclear. V was pared by 6 bases and J by 0 bases, with 9 bases between. The CDR3 spans 14 residues. Germline CDR1 and CDR2: MNHEY and SVGAGI. This CDR3 is CASSPSRSGNTIYF. The CDR3 DNA reads TGTGCCAGCAGCCCCAGTCGCTCTGGAAACACCATATATTTT.

In this sample, this clone turned up a few times. The rearrangement uses TRBV7-8 and TRBJ2-2, with 12 bases lining up with TRBD2. Germline V gene data show CDR1 as SGHVS and CDR2 as FQNEAQ. The CDR3 contains 16 residues. V lost 4 bases to trimming and J lost 4 bases; unmatched junction nucleotides: 4. The CDR3 protein is CASSSLAGGVTGELFF. CDR3 sequence (DNA): TGTGCCAGCAGCTCACTAGCGGGAGGTGTCACCGGGGAGCTGTTTTTT.

The chain has TRBV24-1 and TRBJ2-3; maybe TRBD1 (5 bases). Looked up from germline, CDR1 is KGHDR and CDR2 is SFDVKD. The CDR3 has 15 residues. With 7 bases removed from V and 3 bases from J, the gap between germline ends came to 16 bases. CDR3 DNA sequence: TGTGCCACCAGAGCAGGGTGGGGTAGGACAGATACGCAGTATTTT. Translating it yields CATRAGWGRTDTQYF.

V usage is TRBV7-2 and J usage is TRBJ2-1, with 9 bases that match TRBD1. Germline CDR1 reads SGHTA; CDR2 reads FQGNSA. This CDR3 has 15 amino acids. V lost 6 bases to trimming and J lost 7 bases; unmatched junction nucleotides: 10. CDR3 DNA sequence: TGTGCCAGCAGTTTTGACAGGGGGAATTCGAATGAGCAGTTCTTC. This gives the protein CASSFDRGNSNEQFF.

This chain connects TRBV19 to TRBJ1-5; D unclear. CDR3 length: 15 amino acids. The V and J ends lost 7 bases and 0 bases respectively, with 13 bases between them. Germline assignment: CDR1 LNHDA and CDR2 SQIVND (reference sequence). The CDR3 loop is CASKETGSSNQPQHF. CDR3 coding DNA: TGTGCCAGTAAGGAAACGGGTTCTAGCAATCAGCCCCAGCATTTT. The full variable domain, rest sourced from reference TRBV19 and TRBJ1-5, is DGGITQSPKYLFRKEGQNVTLSCEQNLNHDAMYWYRQDPGQGLRLIYYSQIVNDFQKGDIAEGYSVSREKKESFPLTVTSAQKNPTAFYLCASKETGSSNQPQHFGDGTRLSIL.

The rearrangement links TRBV19 to TRBJ1-2; maybe TRBD1 (6 bases). The ends were cut back, 6 bases at V and 3 bases at J, with 11 bases in the middle. This CDR3 spans 13 amino acids. Per germline, CDR1 LNHDA and CDR2 SQIVND (reference sequence). Here the CDR3 DNA reads TGTGCCAGTAGCAGGACAGAAGACTATGGCTACACCTTC. Protein sequence: CASSRTEDYGYTF.

The chain has TRBV5-1 and TRBJ1-6; 9 bases match TRBD1. The junction had 12 bases not matched to a gene; V was cut back by 3 bases and J by 11 bases. The germline gives CDR1 SGHRS, CDR2 YFSETQ. The CDR3 is 16 amino acids. The DNA of the CDR3 is TGCGCCAGCAGCTACGGGACAGGGCCTCAGGTAGCACCCCTCCACTTT. It yields the protein CASSYGTGPQVAPLHF.

The chain recombines TRBV7-9 with TRBJ2-6; 8 bases align to TRBD2. Germline V lookup: CDR1 SEHNR, CDR2 FQNEAQ (reference sequence). The V and J ends lost 0 bases and 2 bases, in that order; junction bases with no gene match: 6. This CDR3 is built from 18 residues. As DNA, the CDR3 is TGTGCCAGCAGCTTAGCGGCAGGGACTAGGGCTGGGGCCAACGTCCTGACTTTC. Translated: CASSLAAGTRAGANVLTF.